The 3 T cell receptor beta chains given below trace back to one sample, sequenced in a study of shared clonotypes between healthy human individuals. This table comes from immunoSEQ multiplex PCR, and its TCRdb copy is limited to in-frame clones, with some not included. The sample holds about 2.1 million clones; 85% to 95% are singletons and the top ten take approximately 1.7%. Only CD45RO-negative cells positively selected for CCR7 counted as naive CD8 cells, so terminally differentiated effector memory CD45RA+ cells were excluded. Sequences were obtained from naive CD8+ T cells from PBMCs. Source of these receptors: a man aged 18 to 29 in good health. Some clones in this sample may be carry-over from other donors' samples.

The CDR3 here is CASSYPTGGPSGNTIYF. The CDR3 DNA reads TGTGCCAGCAGCTACCCAACAGGGGGACCCTCTGGAAACACCATATATTTT. V gene TRBV11-3 combines with J gene TRBJ1-3; TRBD1 agrees at 8 bases. This CDR3 is built from 17 residues. The V and J ends lost 4 bases and 0 bases, in that order; junction bases with no gene match: 8. CDR1 is SGHNT, CDR2 YENEEA, per germline.

The rearrangement uses TRBV9 and TRBJ2-3, with no clear D. Looked up from germline, CDR1 is SGDLS and CDR2 is YYNGEE. Trimming stripped 2 bases from V and 0 bases from J, with 19 bases between. The CDR3 is 18 residues long. CDR3 loop: CASSVDPRLDPSTDTQYF. The CDR3 region has the DNA TGTGCCAGCAGCGTCGACCCCAGACTGGACCCCAGCACAGATACGCAGTATTTT.

The V call is TRBV19, the J call TRBJ2-7; 8 positions agree with TRBD1. Germline assignment: CDR1 LNHDA and CDR2 SQIVND (reference sequence). V shed 5 bases, J shed 3 bases, and the junction held 15 bases outside the gene matches. CDR3 size: 17 residues. The CDR3 sequence: CASSFSSRTGMVYEQYF. CDR3 sequence (DNA): TGTGCCAGTAGTTTTAGCTCGAGGACAGGGATGGTCTACGAGCAGTACTTC.